This T cell receptor (beta chain) was obtained from a study of pediatric ulcerative colitis. Study outcomes and limitations: No controls had the two rectal clonotypes shared by ulcerative colitis patients.

The germline gives CDR1 SGHNT, CDR2 YYREEE (reference sequence). J lost 4 bases, V lost 4 bases, and 19 bases had no gene match. This CDR3 is 20 amino acids long. As regards this clone: Antigen: not known.

Up to 500,000 reads were sequenced per sample. Libraries were prepared by immunoSEQ multiplex PCR; TCRdb keeps only in-frame clonotypes and omits some of them. The sample carries roughly 30,000 clones, around 82% recorded once. The specimen sequenced was blood. This clonotype was sampled from a boy aged 5-17 years with severe ulcerative colitis. The chain combines TRBV5-4 with TRBJ2-2; 10 positions agree with TRBD2. For the CDR3, the DNA is TGTGCCAGCAGCCTCCCCCCCGGGCTAGCGGGGGCCCGGGGCACCGGGGAGCTGTTTTTT. It encodes CASSLPPGLAGARGTGELFF. Full variable domain (outside the CDR3, taken from reference TRBV5-4 and TRBJ2-2): ETGVTQSPTHLIKTRGQQVTLRCSSQSGHNTVSWYQQALGQGPQFIFQYYREEENGRGNFPPRFSGLQFPNYSSELNVNALELDDSALYLCASSLPPGLAGARGTGELFFGEGSRLTVL.